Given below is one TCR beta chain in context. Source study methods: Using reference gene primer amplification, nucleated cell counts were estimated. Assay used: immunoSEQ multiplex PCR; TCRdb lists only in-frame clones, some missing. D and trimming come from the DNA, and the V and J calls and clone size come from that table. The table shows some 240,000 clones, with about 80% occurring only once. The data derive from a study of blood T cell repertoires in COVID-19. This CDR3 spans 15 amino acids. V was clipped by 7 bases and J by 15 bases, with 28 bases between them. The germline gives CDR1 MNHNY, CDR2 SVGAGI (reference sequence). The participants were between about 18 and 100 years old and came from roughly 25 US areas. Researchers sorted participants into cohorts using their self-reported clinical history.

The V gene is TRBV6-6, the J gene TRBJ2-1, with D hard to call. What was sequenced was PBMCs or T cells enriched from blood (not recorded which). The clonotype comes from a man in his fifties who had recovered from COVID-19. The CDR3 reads CASTYPEAGEVLPFF. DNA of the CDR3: TGTGCCAGCACCTACCCCGAGGCCGGAGAGGTTCTTCCGTTCTTC.